This TCR beta chain derives from a study of T cells after yellow fever vaccination. This clonotype was seen many times. The V segment lost 5 bases and the J segment 6 bases; nucleotides outside the gene matches: 7. Germline V gene data show CDR1 as SQVTM and CDR2 as ANQGSEA. This CDR3 spans 13 amino acids. TCRdb re-derived calls from the 5' RACE reads in MiXCR, one entry per CDR3 protein. The sample lists 450,000 to 650,000 distinct CDR3 sequences, 21% occurring once. V is TRBV29-1 and J is TRBJ2-3; TRBD2 agrees at 8 bases. The source material was PBMCs, sampled less than 25 days after the first yellow fever vaccination. This receptor was taken from a young man who received the YFV17D yellow fever vaccine. CDR3 bases: TGCAGCGTTCGGGGGGGGCTATCGGATACGCAGTATTTT. Amino acid sequence: CSVRGGLSDTQYF.